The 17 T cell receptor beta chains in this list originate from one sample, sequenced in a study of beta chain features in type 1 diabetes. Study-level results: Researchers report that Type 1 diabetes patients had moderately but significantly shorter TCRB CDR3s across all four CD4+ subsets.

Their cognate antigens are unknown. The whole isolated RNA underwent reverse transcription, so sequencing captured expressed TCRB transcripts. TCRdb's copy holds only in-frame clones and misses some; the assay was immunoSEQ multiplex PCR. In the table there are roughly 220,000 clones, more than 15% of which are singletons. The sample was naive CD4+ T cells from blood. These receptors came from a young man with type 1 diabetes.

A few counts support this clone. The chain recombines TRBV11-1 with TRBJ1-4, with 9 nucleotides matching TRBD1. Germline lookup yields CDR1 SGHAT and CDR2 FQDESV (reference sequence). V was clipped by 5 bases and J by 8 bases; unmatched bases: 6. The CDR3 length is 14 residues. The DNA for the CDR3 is TGTGCCAGCAGCAACCGACAGGGGGGAGAAAAACTGTTTTTT. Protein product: CASSNRQGGEKLFF.

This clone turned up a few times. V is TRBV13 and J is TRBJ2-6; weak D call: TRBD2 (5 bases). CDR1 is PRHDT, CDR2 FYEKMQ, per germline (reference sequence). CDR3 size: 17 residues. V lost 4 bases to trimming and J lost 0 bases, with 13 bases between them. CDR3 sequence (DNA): TGTGCCAGCAGCTCCCCGGGGTACCGCTCTGGGGCCAACGTCCTGACTTTC. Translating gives CASSSPGYRSGANVLTF.

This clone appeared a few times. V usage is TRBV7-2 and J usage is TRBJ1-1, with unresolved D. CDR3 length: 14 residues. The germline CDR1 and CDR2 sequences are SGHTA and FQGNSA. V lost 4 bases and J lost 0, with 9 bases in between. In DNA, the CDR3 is TGTGCCAGCAGCTGGGGAAGCATGAACACTGAAGCTTTCTTT. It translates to CASSWGSMNTEAFF.

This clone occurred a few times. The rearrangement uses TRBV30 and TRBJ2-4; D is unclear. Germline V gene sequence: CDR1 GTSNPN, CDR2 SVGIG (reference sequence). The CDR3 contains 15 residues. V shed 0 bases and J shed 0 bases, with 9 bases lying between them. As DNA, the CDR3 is TGTGCCTGGAGTGTTGGGTTTCTAGCCAAAAACATTCAGTACTTC. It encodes CAWSVGFLAKNIQYF.

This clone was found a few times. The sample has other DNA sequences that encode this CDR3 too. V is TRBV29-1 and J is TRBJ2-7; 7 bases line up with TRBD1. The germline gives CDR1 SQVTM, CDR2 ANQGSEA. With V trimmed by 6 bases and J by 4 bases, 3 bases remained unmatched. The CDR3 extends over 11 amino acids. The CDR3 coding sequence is TGCAGCGTATCACAGGGGTACGAGCAGTACTTC. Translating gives CSVSQGYEQYF.

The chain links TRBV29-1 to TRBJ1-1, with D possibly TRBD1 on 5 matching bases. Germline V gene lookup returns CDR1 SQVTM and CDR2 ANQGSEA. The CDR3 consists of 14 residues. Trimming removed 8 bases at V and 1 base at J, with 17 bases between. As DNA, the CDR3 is TGCAGCTTCGATTTTGAGGGGTCGAACACTGAAGCTTTCTTT. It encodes CSFDFEGSNTEAFF.

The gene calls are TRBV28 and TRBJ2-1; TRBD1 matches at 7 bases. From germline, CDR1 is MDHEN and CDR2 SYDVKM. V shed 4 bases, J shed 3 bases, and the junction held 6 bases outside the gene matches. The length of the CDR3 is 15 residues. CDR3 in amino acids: CASSSNRDSYNEQFF. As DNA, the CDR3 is TGTGCCAGCAGTTCTAACCGGGACAGCTACAATGAGCAGTTCTTC.

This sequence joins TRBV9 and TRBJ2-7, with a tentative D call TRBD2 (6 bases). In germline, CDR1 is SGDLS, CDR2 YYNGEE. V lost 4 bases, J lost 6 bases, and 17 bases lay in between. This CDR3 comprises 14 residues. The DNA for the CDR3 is TGTGCCAGCAGCCTAAATTGGCGCGGGACCGAGCAGTACTTC. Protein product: CASSLNWRGTEQYF.

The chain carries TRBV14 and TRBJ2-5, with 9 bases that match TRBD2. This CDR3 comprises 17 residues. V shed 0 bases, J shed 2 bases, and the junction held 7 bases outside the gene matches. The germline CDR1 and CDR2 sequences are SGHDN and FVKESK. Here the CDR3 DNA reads TGTGCCAGCAGCCAAGACTCGGGCGGGAGGGGTCAAGAGACCCAGTACTTC. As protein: CASSQDSGGRGQETQYF.

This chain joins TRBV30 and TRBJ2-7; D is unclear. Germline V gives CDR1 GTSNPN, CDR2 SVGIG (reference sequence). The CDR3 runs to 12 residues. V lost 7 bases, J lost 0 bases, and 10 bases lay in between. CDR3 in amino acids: CASQQSSYEQYF. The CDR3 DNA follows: TGTGCCTCGCAGCAGAGCTCCTACGAGCAGTACTTC.

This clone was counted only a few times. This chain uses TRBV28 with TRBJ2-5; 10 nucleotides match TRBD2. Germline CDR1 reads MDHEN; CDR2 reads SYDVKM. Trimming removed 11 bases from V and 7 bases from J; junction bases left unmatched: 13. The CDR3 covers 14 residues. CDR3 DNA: TGTGCCTCTCTAGCGGGAGACCTGGCCCCGACCCAGTACTTC. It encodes CASLAGDLAPTQYF.

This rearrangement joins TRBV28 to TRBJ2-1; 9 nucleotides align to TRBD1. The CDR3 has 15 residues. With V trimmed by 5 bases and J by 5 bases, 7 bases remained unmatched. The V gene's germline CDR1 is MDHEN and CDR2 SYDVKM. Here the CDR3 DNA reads TGTGCCAGCAGTCAGGGGGACAGGGAAAACAATGAGCAGTTCTTC. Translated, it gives CASSQGDRENNEQFF.

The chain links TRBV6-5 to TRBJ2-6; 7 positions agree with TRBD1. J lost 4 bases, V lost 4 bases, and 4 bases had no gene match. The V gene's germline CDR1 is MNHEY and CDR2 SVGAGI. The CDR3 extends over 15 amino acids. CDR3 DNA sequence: TGTGCCAGCAGTTCACAGGGGACCGGGGCCAACGTCCTGACTTTC. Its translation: CASSSQGTGANVLTF.

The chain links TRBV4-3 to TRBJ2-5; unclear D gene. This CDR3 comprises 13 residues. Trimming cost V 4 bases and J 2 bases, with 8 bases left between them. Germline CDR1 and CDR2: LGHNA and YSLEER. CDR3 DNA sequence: TGCGCCAGCAGCCGGGATTTGCAAGAGACCCAGTACTTC. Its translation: CASSRDLQETQYF.

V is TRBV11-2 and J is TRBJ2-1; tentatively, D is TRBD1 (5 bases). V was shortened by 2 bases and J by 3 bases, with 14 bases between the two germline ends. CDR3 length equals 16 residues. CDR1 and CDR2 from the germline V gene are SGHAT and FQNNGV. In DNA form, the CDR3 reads TGTGCCAGCAGCTTATACCCTGGCAGGGACTACAATGAGCAGTTCTTC. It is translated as CASSLYPGRDYNEQFF.

In DNA, the CDR3 is TGCAGCGTTGATAGGCGGGTGGGCCGACCGACCAACTATGGCTACACCTTC. Amino acids: CSVDRRVGRPTNYGYTF. J is TRBJ1-2 and V is TRBV29-1, with unresolved D. This CDR3 comprises 17 residues. Germline-derived CDR1 and CDR2 are SQVTM and ANQGSEA. V shed 3 bases and J shed 2 bases, with 22 bases lying between them.

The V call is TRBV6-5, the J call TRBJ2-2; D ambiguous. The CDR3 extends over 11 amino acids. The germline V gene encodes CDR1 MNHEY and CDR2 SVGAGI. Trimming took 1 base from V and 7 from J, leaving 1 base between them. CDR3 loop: CASSYYGELFF. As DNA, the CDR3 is TGTGCCAGCAGTTACTACGGGGAGCTGTTTTTT.